This T cell receptor beta chain was sequenced in a study of blood T cell repertoires in COVID-19. Study in general: T cells, B-cell-depleted T cells, or PBMCs supplied cDNA or gDNA.

Repertoires were generated with immunoSEQ multiplex PCR, while TCRdb's copy carries only in-frame clones and drops some. The data show some 210,000 clones, over 75% seen once. Germline V CDR1 and CDR2: MNHEY, SMNVEV (reference sequence). The CDR3 has 14 amino acids. J was trimmed by 2 bases and V by 5 bases; bases with no gene match: 5. The V gene is TRBV27, the J gene TRBJ1-2; 7 nucleotides match TRBD1. Sequences were obtained from peripheral blood. The receptor was derived from a woman between 40 and 50 years old with acute or convalescent COVID-19. The CDR3 loop reads CASSRDSLNYGYTF. The CDR3 DNA reads TGTGCCAGCAGTCGGGACAGTCTAAACTATGGCTACACCTTC.